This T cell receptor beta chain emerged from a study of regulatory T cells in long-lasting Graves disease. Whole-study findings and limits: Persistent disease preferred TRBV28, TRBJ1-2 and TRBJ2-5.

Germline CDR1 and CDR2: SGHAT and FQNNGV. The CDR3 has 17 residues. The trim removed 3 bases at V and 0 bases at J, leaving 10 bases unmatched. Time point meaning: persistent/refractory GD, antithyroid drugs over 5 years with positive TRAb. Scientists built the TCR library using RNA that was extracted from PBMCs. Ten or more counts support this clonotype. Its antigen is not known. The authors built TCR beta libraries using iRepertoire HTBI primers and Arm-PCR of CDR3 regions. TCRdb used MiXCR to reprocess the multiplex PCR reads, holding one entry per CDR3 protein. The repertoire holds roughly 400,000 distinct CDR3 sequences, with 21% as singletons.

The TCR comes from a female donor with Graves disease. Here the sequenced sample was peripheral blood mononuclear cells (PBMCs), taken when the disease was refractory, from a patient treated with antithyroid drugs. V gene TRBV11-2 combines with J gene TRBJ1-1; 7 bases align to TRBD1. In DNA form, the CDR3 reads TGTGCCAGCAGCTTTCAGGGGGGCGGATGGATGAACACTGAAGCTTTCTTT. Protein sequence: CASSFQGGGWMNTEAFF.